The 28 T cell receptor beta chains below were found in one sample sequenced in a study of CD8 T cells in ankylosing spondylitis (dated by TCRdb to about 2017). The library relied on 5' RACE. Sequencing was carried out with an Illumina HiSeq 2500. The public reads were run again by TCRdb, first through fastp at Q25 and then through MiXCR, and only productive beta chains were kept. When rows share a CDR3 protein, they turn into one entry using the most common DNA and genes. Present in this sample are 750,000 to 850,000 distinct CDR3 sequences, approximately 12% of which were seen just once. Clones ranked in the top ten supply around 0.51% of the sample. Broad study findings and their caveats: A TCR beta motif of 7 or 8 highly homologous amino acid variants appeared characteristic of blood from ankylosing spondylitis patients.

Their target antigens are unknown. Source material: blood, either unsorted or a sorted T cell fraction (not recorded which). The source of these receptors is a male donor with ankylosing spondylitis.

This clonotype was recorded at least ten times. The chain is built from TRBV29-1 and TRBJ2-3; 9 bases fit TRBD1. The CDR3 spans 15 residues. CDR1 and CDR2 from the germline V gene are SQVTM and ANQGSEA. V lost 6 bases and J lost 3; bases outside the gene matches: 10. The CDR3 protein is CSVVQGAGWTDTQYF. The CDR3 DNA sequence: TGCAGCGTGGTACAGGGGGCAGGGTGGACAGATACGCAGTATTTT.

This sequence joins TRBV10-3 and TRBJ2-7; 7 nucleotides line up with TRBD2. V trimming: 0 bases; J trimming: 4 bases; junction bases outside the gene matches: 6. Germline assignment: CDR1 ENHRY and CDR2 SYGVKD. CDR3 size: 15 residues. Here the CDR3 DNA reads TGTGCCATCAGTGAGTCGGGCGGGAGTAGGTACGAGCAGTACTTC. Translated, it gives CAISESGGSRYEQYF.

The CDR3 DNA reads TGTGCCAGCAGTCCGACGGGGGTCCGCGAGCAGTACTTC. This codes for CASSPTGVREQYF. The chain links TRBV6-2 or TRBV6-3 to TRBJ2-7; TRBD2 might be the D (6 bases). Trimming removed 5 bases at V and 6 bases at J, with 14 bases between. The germline V gene has CDR1 MNHEY and CDR2 SVGEGT. This CDR3 has 13 amino acids.

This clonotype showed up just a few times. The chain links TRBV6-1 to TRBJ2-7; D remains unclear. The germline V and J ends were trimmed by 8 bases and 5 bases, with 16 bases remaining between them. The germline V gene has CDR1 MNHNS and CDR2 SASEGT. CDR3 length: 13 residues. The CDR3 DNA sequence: TGTGCCAGCTACGCAGGTGCAAGCGACGAGCAGTACTTC. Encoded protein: CASYAGASDEQYF.

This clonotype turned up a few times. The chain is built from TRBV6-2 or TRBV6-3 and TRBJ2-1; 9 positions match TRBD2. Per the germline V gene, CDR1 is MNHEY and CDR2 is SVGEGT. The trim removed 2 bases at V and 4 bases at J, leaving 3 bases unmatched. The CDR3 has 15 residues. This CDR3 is CASSYGLAGYNEQFF. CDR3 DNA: TGTGCCAGCAGTTACGGCCTAGCGGGATACAATGAGCAGTTCTTC.

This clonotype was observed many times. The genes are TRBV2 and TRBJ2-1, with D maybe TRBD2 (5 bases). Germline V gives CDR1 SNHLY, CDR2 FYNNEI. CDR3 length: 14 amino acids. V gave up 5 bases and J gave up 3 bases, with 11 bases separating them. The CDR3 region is CASSSVRDYNEQFF. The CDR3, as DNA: TGTGCCAGCAGTTCTGTCCGGGACTACAATGAGCAGTTCTTC. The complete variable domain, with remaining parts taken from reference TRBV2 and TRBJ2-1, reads EPEVTQTPSHQVTQMGQEVILRCVPISNHLYFYWYRQILGQKVEFLVSFYNNEISEKSEIFDDQFSVERPDGSNFTLKIRSTKLEDSAMYFCASSSVRDYNEQFFGPGTRLTVL.

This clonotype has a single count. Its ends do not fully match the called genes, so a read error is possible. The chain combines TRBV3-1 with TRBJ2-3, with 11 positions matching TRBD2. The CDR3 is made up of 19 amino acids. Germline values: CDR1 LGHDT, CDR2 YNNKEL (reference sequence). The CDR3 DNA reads TGTGCCTGCAGTTCTAGGGCTAGCGGGAGGAAATGGTTTACAGATACGCAGTATTTT. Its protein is CACSSRASGRKWFTDTQYF.

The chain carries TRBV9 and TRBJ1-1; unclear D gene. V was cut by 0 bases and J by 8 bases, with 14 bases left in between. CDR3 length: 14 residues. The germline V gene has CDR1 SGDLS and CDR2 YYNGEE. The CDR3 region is CASSVGPPPAEAFF. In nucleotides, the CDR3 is TGTGCCAGCAGCGTAGGTCCCCCTCCAGCAGAAGCTTTCTTT.

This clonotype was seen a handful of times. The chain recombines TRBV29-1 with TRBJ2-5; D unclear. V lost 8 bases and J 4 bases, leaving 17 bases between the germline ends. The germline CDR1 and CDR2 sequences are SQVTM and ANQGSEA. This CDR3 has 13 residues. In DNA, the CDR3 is TGCAGCTCTAATGGGGTGGGTGGAGAGACCCAGTACTTC. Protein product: CSSNGVGGETQYF.

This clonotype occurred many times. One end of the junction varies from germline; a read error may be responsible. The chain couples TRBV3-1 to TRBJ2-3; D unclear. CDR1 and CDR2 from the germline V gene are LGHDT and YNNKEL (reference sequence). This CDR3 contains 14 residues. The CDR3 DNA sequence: TGCGCCAGCAGTCAACGCAGTAGCACAGATACGCAGTATTTT. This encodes CASSQRSSTDTQYF.

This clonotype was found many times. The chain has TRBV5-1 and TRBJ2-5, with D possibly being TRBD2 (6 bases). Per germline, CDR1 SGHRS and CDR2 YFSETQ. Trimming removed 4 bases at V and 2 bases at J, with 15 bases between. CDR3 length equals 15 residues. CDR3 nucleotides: TGCGCCAGCAGCCCGACCGGGACTGTACAAGAGACCCAGTACTTC. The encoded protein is CASSPTGTVQETQYF.

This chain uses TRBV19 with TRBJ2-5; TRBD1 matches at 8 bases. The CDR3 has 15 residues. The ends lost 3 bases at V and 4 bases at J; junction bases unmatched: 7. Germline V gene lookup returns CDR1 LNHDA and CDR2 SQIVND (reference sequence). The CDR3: CASSIRTGRRETQYF. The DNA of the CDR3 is TGTGCCAGTAGTATCAGGACAGGGAGGAGAGAGACCCAGTACTTC.

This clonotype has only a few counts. In DNA, the CDR3 is TGTGCCAGCAGCTTTAGTCCGGCGGATGAAAAACTGTTTTTT. Its protein product is CASSFSPADEKLFF. The chain employs TRBV11-2 and TRBJ1-4, with D hard to call. Germline CDR1 SGHAT, CDR2 FQNNGV. V lost 3 bases and J lost 6, with 11 bases in between. The CDR3 is made up of 14 amino acids.

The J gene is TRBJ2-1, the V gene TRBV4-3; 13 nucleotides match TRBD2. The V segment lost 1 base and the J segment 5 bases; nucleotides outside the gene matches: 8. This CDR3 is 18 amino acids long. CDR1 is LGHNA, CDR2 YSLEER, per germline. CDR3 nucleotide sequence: TGCGCCAGCAGCCAAGGACTAGCGGGAGGTCTTGGGGACAATGAGCAGTTCTTC. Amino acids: CASSQGLAGGLGDNEQFF.

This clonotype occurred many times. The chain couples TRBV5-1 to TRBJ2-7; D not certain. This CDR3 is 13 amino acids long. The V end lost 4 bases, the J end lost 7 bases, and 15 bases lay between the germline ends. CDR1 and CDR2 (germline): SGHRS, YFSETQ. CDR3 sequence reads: CASSPGDPREQYF. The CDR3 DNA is TGCGCCAGCAGCCCTGGAGATCCGAGGGAGCAGTACTTC.

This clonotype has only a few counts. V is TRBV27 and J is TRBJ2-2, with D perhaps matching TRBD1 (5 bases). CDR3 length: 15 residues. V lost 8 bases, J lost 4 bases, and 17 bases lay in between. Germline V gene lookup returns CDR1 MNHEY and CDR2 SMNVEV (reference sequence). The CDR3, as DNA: TGTGCCAGCGGATTCCCTGCAGGGTCCACCGGGGAGCTGTTTTTT. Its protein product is CASGFPAGSTGELFF.

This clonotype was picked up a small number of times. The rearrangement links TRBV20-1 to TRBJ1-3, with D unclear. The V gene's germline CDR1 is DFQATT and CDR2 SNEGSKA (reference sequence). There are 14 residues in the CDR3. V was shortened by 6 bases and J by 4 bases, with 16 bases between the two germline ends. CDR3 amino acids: CSARKPSSGNTIYF. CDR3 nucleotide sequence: TGCAGTGCCCGGAAACCTTCGTCGGGAAACACCATATATTTT.

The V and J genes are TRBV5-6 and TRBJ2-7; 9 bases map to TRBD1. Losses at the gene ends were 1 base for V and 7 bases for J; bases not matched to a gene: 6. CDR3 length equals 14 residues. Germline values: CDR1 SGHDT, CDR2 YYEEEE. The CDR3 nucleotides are TGTGCCAGCAGCTTGAGGGACAGGGTCCTTGAGCAGTACTTC. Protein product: CASSLRDRVLEQYF. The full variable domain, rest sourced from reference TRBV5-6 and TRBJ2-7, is DAGVTQSPTHLIKTRGQQVTLRCSPKSGHDTVSWYQQALGQGPQFIFQYYEEEERQRGNFPDRFSGHQFPNYSSELNVNALLLGDSALYLCASSLRDRVLEQYFGPGTRLTVT.

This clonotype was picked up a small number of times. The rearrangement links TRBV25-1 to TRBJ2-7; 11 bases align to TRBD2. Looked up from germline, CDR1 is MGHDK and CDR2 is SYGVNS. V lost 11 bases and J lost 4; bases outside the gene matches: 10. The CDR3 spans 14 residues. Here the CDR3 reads CAGEIAGGLYEQYF. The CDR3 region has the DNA TGTGCCGGTGAAATAGCGGGGGGGTTATACGAGCAGTACTTC.

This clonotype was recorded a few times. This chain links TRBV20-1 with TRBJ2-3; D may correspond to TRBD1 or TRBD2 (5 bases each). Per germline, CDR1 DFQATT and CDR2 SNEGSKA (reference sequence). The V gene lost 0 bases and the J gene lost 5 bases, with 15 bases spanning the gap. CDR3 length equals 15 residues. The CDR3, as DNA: TGCAGTGCTAGAGATCCGGAAGGGGCGGGAGATACGCAGTATTTT. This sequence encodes CSARDPEGAGDTQYF.

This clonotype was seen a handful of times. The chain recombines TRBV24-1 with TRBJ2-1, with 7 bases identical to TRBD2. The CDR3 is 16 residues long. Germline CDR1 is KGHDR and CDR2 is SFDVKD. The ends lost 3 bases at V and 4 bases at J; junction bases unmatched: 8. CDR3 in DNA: TGTGCCACCAGTGATGGCCACGGCGGGGGTTACAATGAGCAGTTCTTC. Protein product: CATSDGHGGGYNEQFF.

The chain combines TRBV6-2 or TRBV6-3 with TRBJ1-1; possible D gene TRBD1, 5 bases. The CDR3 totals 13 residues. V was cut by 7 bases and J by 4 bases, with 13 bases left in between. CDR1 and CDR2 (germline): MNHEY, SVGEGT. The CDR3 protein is CASTQRDPTEAFF. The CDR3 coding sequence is TGTGCCAGCACACAACGGGACCCCACTGAAGCTTTCTTT.

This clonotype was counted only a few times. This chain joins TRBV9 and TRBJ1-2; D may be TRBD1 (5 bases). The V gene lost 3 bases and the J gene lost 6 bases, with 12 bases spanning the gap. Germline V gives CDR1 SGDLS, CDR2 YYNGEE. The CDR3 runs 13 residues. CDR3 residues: CASSGSWGDGYTF. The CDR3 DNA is TGTGCCAGCAGCGGCTCCTGGGGGGATGGCTACACCTTC. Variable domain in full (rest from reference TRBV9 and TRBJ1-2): DSGVTQTPKHLITATGQRVTLRCSPRSGDLSVYWYQQSLDQGLQFLIQYYNGEERAKGNILERFSAQQFPDLHSELNLSSLELGDSALYFCASSGSWGDGYTFGSGTRLTVV.

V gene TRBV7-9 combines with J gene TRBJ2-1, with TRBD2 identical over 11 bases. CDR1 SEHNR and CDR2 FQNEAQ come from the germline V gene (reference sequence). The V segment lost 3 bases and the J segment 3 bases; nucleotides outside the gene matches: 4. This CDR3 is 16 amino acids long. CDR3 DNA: TGTGCCAGCAGCTTCGGGACTAGCGGAATCTACAATGAGCAGTTCTTC. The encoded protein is CASSFGTSGIYNEQFF. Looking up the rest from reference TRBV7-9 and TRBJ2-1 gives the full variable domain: DTGVSQNPRHKITKRGQNVTFRCDPISEHNRLYWYRQTLGQGPEFLTYFQNEAQLEKSRLLSDRFSAERPKGSFSTLEIQRTEQGDSAMYLCASSFGTSGIYNEQFFGPGTRLTVL.

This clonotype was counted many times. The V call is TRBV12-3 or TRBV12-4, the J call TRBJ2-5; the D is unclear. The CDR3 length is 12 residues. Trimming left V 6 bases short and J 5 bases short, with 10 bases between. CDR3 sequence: CASSQAQETQYF. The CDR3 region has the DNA TGTGCCAGCAGCCAGGCCCAGGAGACCCAGTACTTC.

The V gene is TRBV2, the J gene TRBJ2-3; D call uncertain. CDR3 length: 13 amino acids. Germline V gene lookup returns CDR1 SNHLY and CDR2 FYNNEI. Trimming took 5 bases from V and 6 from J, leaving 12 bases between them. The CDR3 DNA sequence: TGTGCCAGCAGTTTTGACAAGTTTGATACGCAGTATTTT. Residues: CASSFDKFDTQYF.

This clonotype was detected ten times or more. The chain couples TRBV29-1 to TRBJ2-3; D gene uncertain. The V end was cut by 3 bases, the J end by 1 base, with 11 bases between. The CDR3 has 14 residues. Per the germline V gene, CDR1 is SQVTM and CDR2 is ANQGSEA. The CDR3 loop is CSVEAESRTDTQYF. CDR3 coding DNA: TGCAGCGTTGAGGCGGAGTCCCGCACAGATACGCAGTATTTT.

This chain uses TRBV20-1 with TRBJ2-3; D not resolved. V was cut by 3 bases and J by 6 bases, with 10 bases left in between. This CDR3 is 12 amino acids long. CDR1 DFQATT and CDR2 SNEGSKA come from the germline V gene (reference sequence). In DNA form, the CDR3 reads TGCAGTGCTAGGTCCAGGCCGGATACGCAGTATTTT. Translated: CSARSRPDTQYF.